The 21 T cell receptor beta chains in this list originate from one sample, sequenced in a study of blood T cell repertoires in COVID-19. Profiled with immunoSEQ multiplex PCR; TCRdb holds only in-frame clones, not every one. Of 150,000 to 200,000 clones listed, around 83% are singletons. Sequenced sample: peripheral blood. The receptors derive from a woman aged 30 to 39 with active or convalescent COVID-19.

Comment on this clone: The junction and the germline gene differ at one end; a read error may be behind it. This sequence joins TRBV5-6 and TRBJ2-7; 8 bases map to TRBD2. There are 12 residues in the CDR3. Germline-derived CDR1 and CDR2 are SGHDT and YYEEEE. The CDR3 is CASSPGGGPSGF. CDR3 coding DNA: TGTGCCAGCAGCCCGGGGGGGGGCCCCTCGGGCTTC. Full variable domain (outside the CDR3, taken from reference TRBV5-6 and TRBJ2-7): DAGVTQSPTHLIKTRGQQVTLRCSPKSGHDTVSWYQQALGQGPQFIFQYYEEEERQRGNFPDRFSGHQFPNYSSELNVNALLLGDSALYLCASSPGGGPSGFGPGTRLTVT.

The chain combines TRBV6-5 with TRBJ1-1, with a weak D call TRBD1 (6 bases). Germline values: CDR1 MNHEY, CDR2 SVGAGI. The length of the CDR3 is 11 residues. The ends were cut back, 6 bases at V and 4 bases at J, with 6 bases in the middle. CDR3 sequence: CASSRGTEAFF. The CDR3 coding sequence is TGTGCCAGCAGCAGGGGCACTGAAGCTTTCTTT.

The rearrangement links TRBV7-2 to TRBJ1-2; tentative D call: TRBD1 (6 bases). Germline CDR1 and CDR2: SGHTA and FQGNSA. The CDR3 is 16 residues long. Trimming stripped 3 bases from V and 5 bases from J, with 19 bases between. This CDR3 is CASSFGTPRVNYGYTF. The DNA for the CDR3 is TGTGCCAGCAGCTTTGGGACACCCAGAGTGAATTATGGCTACACCTTC.

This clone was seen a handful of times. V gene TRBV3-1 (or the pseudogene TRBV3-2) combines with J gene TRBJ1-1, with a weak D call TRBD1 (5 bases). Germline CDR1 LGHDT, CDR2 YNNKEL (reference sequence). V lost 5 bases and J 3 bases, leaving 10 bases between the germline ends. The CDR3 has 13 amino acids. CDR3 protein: CASSKRGDTEAFF. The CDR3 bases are TGTGCCAGCAGCAAAAGGGGTGACACTGAAGCTTTCTTT.

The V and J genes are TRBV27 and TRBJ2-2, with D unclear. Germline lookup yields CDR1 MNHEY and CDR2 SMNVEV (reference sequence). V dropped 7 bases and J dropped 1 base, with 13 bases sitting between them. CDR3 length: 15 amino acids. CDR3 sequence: CASTPRPGNTGELFF. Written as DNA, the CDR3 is TGTGCCAGCACCCCCAGGCCCGGGAACACCGGGGAGCTGTTTTTT.

Written as DNA, the CDR3 is TGTGCCAGCAGTGAATTTAGACAGGGGGTAATGGAGACCCAGTACTTC. Translated, it gives CASSEFRQGVMETQYF. This chain joins TRBV6-1 and TRBJ2-5, with 9 bases fitting TRBD1. This CDR3 spans 16 amino acids. After removal of 2 bases from V and 5 bases from J, the junction contained 9 bases not matched to a gene. The germline V gene encodes CDR1 MNHNS and CDR2 SASEGT.

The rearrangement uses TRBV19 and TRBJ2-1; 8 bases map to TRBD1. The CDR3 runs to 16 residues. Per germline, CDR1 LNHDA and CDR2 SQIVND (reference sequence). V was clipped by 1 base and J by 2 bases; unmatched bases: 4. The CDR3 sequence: CASSIGSRGPYNEQFF. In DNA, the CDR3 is TGTGCCAGTAGTATAGGTTCCAGGGGGCCCTACAATGAGCAGTTCTTC. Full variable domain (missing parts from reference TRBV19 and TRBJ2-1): DGGITQSPKYLFRKEGQNVTLSCEQNLNHDAMYWYRQDPGQGLRLIYYSQIVNDFQKGDIAEGYSVSREKKESFPLTVTSAQKNPTAFYLCASSIGSRGPYNEQFFGPGTRLTVL.

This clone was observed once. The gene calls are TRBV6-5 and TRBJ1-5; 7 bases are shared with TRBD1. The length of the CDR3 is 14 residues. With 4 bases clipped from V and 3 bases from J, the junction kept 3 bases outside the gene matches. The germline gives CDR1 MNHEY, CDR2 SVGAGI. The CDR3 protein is CASSSGQPNQPQHF. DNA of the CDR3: TGTGCCAGCAGTTCGGGACAGCCCAATCAGCCCCAGCATTTT.

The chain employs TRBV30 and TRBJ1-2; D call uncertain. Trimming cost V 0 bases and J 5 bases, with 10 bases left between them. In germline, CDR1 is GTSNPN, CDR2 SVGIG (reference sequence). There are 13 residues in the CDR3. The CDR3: CAWSVNIRYGYTF. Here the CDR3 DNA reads TGTGCCTGGAGTGTGAACATCAGATATGGCTACACCTTC.

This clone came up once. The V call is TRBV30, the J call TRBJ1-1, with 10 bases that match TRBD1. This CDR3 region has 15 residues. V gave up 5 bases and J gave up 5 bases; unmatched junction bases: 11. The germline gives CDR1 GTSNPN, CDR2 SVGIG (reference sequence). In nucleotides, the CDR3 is TGTGCCTGGTTCAGAGCCGGGACAGGGGAGACTGAAGCTTTCTTT. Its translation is CAWFRAGTGETEAFF.

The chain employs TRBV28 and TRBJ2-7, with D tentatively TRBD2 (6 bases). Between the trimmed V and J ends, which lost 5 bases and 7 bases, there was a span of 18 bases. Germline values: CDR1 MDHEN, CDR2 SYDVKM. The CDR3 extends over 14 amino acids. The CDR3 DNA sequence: TGTGCCAGCAGTCCCTTGAGGACTATGCGGGAGCAGTACTTC. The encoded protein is CASSPLRTMREQYF.

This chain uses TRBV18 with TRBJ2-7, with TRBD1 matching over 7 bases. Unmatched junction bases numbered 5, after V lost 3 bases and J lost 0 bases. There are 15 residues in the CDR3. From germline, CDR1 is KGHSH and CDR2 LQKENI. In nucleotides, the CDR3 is TGTGCCAGCTCACCTCCACAGGGGATCTCCTACGAGCAGTACTTC. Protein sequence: CASSPPQGISYEQYF. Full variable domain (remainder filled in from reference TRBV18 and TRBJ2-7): NAGVMQNPRHLVRRRGQEARLRCSPMKGHSHVYWYRQLPEEGLKFMVYLQKENIIDESGMPKERFSAEFPKEGPSILRIQQVVRGDSAAYFCASSPPQGISYEQYFGPGTRLTVT.

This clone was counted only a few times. The CDR3 nucleotides read TGTGCCAGCAGCCAGTCAACTAGTTTGGGGGAGCTGTTTTTT. Amino acid sequence: CASSQSTSLGELFF. The chain uses TRBV3-1 (or the pseudogene TRBV3-2) and TRBJ2-2; possibly TRBD2 for D (5 bases). Per the germline V gene, CDR1 is LGHDT and CDR2 is YNNKEL (reference sequence). Trimming took off 3 bases at V and 8 bases at J, with 13 bases between the two ends. CDR3 length: 14 residues.

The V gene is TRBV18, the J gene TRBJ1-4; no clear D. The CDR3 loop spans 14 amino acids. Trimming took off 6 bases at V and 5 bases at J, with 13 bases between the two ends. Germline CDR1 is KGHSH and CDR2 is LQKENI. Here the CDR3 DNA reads TGTGCCAGCTCTAGACGGAGCAAGAATGAAAAACTGTTTTTT. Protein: CASSRRSKNEKLFF.

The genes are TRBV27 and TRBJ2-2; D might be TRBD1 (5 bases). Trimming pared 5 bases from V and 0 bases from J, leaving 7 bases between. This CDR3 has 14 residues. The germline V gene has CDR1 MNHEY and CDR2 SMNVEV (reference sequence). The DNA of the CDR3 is TGTGCCAGCAGTACAGGTCCGAACACCGGGGAGCTGTTTTTT. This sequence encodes CASSTGPNTGELFF.

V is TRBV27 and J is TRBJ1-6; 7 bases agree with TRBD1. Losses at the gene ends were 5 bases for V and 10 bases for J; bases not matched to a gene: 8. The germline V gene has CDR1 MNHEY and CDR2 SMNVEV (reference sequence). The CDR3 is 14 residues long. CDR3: CASSPYTGVSPLHF. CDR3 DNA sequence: TGTGCCAGCAGTCCCTACACAGGGGTGTCACCCCTCCACTTT.

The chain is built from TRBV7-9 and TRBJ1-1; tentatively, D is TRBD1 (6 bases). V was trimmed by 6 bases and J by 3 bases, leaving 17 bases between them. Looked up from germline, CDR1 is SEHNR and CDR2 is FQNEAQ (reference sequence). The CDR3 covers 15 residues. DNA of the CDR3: TGTGCCAGCAGTTCCACCACAGGGCTTGACACTGAAGCTTTCTTT. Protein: CASSSTTGLDTEAFF.

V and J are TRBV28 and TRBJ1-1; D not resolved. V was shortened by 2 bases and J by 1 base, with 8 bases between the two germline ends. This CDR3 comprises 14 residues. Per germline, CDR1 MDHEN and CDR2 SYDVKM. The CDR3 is CASSLIPGNTEAFF. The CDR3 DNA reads TGTGCCAGCAGTTTAATCCCGGGGAACACTGAAGCTTTCTTT.

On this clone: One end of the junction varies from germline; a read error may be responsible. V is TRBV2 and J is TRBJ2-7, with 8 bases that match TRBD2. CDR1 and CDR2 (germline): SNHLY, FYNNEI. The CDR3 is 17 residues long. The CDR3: CASREERWPGGVYEQYF. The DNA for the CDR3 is TGTGCCAGCAGGGAAGAAAGGTGGCCGGGGGGGGTCTACGAGCAGTACTTC.

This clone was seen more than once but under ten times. The CDR3 nucleotides read TGTGCCAGCAGTCGAGACAAAGTCTATGGCTACACCTTC. Its protein product is CASSRDKVYGYTF. This rearrangement joins TRBV2 to TRBJ1-2; D uncertain. Trimming took 5 bases from V and 4 from J, leaving 11 bases between them. CDR3 size: 13 residues. CDR1 and CDR2 from the germline V gene are SNHLY and FYNNEI.

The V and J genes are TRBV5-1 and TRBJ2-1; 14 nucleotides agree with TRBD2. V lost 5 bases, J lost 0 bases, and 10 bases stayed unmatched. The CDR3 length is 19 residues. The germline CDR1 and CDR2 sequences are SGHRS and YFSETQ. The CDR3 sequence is CASRTGLAGGASSYNEQFF. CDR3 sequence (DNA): TGCGCCAGCAGAACCGGACTAGCGGGGGGCGCGAGCTCCTACAATGAGCAGTTCTTC. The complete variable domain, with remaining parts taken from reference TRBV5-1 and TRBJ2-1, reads KAGVTQTPRYLIKTRGQQVTLSCSPISGHRSVSWYQQTPGQGLQFLFEYFSETQRNKGNFPGRFSGRQFSNSRSEMNVSTLELGDSALYLCASRTGLAGGASSYNEQFFGPGTRLTVL.